This T cell receptor (beta chain) is drawn from a study of cytomegalovirus exposure and HLA in healthy donors. General study points: The tendency of first-cohort TCR clusters to co-occur in the approximately 110 validation repertoires was identified by a subsequent analysis.

Method: immunoSEQ multiplex PCR; TCRdb's copy keeps in-frame clones and lacks some. The data show about 360,000 clones, about nine tenths seen once. The CDR3 is 14 residues long. The V end lost 6 bases, the J end lost 6 bases, and 20 bases lay between the germline ends. Germline V gene data show CDR1 as GTSNPN and CDR2 as SVGIG (reference sequence). On this clone itself: Its target is not known.

The chain has TRBV30 and TRBJ1-2, with a possible D match to TRBD1 (6 bases). The sequence was collected from a young woman in good health and CMV-seronegative. Sequenced material: PBMCs. The CDR3 protein is CACPEGVSPDGYTF. The DNA for the CDR3 is TGTGCCTGCCCCGAGGGGGTGTCCCCGGATGGCTACACCTTC.